This is a list of T cell receptor beta chains from one sample in a study of T cells in Graves' hyperthyroidism and ophthalmopathy. Each CDR3 protein gets one entry after TCRdb re-called the multiplex PCR reads with MiXCR. This sample yields a few hundred thousand distinct CDR3 sequences, of which around 16% are seen a single time; under 7.5% belongs to the top ten. Sequencing was performed on blood. Receptors were obtained from a woman in her thirties with Graves' hyperthyroidism. CDR3s include the opening cysteine and the closing phenylalanine or tryptophan. Each record gives: J gene, clone size, V gene, D gene, CDR3 DNA, CDR3 protein. The D gene is left open where the match is weak. Rows give clone size only sometimes, using once, few, many, or a class for an expanded clone.

TRBJ2-1	-	TRBV19	-	TGTGCCAGTAGTAGTCTTTCCGAGGGAAGGAATGAGCAGTTCTTC	CASSSLSEGRNEQFF
TRBJ2-7	once	TRBV3-1	TRBD2	TGTGCCAGCAGTTACTCCCTAGCGGGAGATGAGCAGTACTTC	CASSYSLAGDEQYF
TRBJ2-7	-	TRBV30	-	TGTGCCTGGAGTGCAGGGGGGGCCTACGAGCAGTACTTC	CAWSAGGAYEQYF
TRBJ2-1	many	TRBV5-1	-	TGCGCCAGCAGCTCTTACTTCAATGAGCAGTTCTTC	CASSSYFNEQFF
TRBJ2-1	few	TRBV29-1	-	TGCAGCGTAATCCCAGGGTCCCAGTCCTACAATGAGCAGTTCTTC	CSVIPGSQSYNEQFF
TRBJ2-3	-	TRBV5-6	TRBD2	TGTGCCAGCAGGGAAGTTGGACTAGCGGGAGTGGGTACGCAGTATTTT	CASREVGLAGVGTQYF
TRBJ2-7	-	TRBV29-1	TRBD2	TGCAGCGTTGTAACTAGCGGGAGAAGCCTCGAGCAGTACTTC	CSVVTSGRSLEQYF
TRBJ1-1	-	TRBV7-9	-	TGTGCCAGCAGCTGGGGGGAACCGAACACTGAAACTTTCTTT	CASSWGEPNTETFF
TRBJ2-7	many	TRBV11-2	TRBD2	TGTGCCAGCAGCTTAGAGGGCGGGAGGGCTCTCGAGCAGTACTTC	CASSLEGGRALEQYF
TRBJ2-7	few	TRBV7-9	TRBD2	TGTGCCAGCAGCTCCAGCCGGGGGGGAGGGGTCCACGAGCAGTACTTC	CASSSSRGGGVHEQYF
TRBJ1-1	many	TRBV6-1	-	TGTGCCAGCACTCAGGGGTCTGAAGCTTTCTTT	CASTQGSEAFF
TRBJ2-2	many	TRBV30	TRBD2	TGTGCCTGGAGTGGACAGCTAGCGGGGGAGACCGGCACCGGGGAGCTGTTTTTT	CAWSGQLAGETGTGELFF
TRBJ2-7	many	TRBV10-3	TRBD2	TGTGCCATCAGCGCTACTAGCGGGAGGGCCTACGAGCAGTACTTC	CAISATSGRAYEQYF
TRBJ1-1	-	TRBV9	TRBD1	TGTGCCAGCAGCGTCTCGACAGGGGGGACTGAAGCTTTCTTT	CASSVSTGGTEAFF
TRBJ2-7	many	TRBV5-1	TRBD2	TGCGCCAGCAGCTTGGTGGTTGGGAGATCCGGGACTAGCGGGAGTGGACCAACCTACGAGCAGTACTTC	CASSLVVGRSGTSGSGPTYEQYF
TRBJ2-2	few	TRBV20-1	-	TGCAGTGCTAGAGGCGACCCTTCGAACACCGGGGAGCTGTTTTTT	CSARGDPSNTGELFF
TRBJ2-3	many	TRBV29-1	TRBD1	TGCAGCCCCTCAGACAGGGGGGTTGAAGATACGCAGTATTTT	CSPSDRGVEDTQYF
TRBJ2-7	-	TRBV4-1	-	TGCGCCAGCAGCCAGGCCCCCTCGGAGGTCTACGAGCAGTACTTC	CASSQAPSEVYEQYF
TRBJ1-2	few	TRBV6-2/TRBV6-3	-	TGTGCCAGCAACCCCTTACGGGGGGAGAAGGACTATGGCTACACCTTC	CASNPLRGEKDYGYTF
TRBJ2-1	-	TRBV2	TRBD1	TGTGCCAGCAGTACCGGGACAGGGGGCCATGAGCAGTTCTTC	CASSTGTGGHEQFF
TRBJ2-2	many	TRBV7-2	-	TGTGCCAGCAGCTTAGACTTCTTTTTCGGGGAGCTGTTTTTT	CASSLDFFFGELFF
TRBJ2-7	many	TRBV4-2	TRBD2	TGTGCCAGCAGCCAAGAACCGGGACTAGCGGGATACGAGCAGTACTTC	CASSQEPGLAGYEQYF
TRBJ2-5	few	TRBV28	TRBD2	TGTGCCAGCAGTTTAACTAGCGGGAGGAGTCGCGAGACCCAGTACTTC	CASSLTSGRSRETQYF
TRBJ2-3	few	TRBV2	-	TGTGCCAGCCACCGGGAAATCCCTAACCTCACAGATACGCAGTATTTT	CASHREIPNLTDTQYF
TRBJ1-5	many	TRBV4-2	-	TGTGCCAGCAGCCAACTGCAGGGAAGCAATCAGCCCCAGCATTTT	CASSQLQGSNQPQHF
TRBJ2-3	many	TRBV11-1	TRBD1	TGTGCCAGCGGAGACAGGGTTGGAACAGATACGCAGTATTTT	CASGDRVGTDTQYF
TRBJ1-5	many	TRBV28	-	TGTGCCAGCAGATATCAGGAGCGGGTCTATCAGCCCCAGCATTTT	CASRYQERVYQPQHF
TRBJ2-7	many	TRBV18	-	TGTGCCAGCTCACCGAACAGAGCATACGAGCAGTACTTC	CASSPNRAYEQYF
TRBJ1-2	-	TRBV18	-	TGTGCCAGCTCACCCGACCAGGGGAGCTATGGCTACACCTTC	CASSPDQGSYGYTF
TRBJ2-5	few	TRBV2	-	TGTGCCAGCAGCCAGTACAGGACCGGGAAGACCCAGTACTTC	CASSQYRTGKTQYF
TRBJ2-5	-	TRBV7-9	TRBD1	TGTGCCAGCAGCACCGGGACAGGACGGCAAGAGACCCAGTACTTC	CASSTGTGRQETQYF
TRBJ2-1	many	TRBV7-2	-	TGTGCCAGCAGCTTAGAGGCGGGAACGGGAAATGAGCAGTTCTTC	CASSLEAGTGNEQFF
TRBJ1-4	-	TRBV2	TRBD1	TGTGCCAGCAGTGTGGGACAGGGAAGTGAAAAACTGTTTTTT	CASSVGQGSEKLFF